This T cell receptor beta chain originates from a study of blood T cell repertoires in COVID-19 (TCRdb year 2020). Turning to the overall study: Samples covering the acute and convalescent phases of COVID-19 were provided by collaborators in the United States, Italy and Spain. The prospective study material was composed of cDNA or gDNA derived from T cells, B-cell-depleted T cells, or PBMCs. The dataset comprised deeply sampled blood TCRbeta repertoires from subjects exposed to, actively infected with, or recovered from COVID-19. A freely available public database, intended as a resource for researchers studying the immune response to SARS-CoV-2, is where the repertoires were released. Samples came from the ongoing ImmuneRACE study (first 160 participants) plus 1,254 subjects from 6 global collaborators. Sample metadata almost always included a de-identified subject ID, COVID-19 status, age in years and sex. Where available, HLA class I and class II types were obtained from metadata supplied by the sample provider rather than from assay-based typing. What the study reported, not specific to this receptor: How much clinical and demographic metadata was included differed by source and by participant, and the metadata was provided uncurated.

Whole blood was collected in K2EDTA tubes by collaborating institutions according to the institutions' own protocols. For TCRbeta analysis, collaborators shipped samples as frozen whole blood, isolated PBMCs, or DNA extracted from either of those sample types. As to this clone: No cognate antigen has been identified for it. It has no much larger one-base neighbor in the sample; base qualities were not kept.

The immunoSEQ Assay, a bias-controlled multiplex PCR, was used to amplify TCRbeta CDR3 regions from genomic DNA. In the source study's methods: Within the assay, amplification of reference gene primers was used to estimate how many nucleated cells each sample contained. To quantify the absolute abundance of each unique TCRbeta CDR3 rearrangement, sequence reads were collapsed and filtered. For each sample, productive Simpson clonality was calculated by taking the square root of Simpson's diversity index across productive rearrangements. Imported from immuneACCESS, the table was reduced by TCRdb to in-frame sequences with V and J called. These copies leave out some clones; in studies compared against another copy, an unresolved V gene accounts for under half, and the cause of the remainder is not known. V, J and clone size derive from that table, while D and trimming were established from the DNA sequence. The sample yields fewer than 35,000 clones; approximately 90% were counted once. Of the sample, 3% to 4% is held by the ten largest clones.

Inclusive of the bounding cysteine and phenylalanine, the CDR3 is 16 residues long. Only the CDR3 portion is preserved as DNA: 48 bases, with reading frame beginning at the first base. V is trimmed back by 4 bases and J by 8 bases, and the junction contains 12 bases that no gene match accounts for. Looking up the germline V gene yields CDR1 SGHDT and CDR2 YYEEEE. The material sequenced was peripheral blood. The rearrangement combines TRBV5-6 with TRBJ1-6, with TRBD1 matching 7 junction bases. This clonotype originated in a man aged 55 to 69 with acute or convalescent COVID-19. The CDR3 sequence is CASSRSLWDSDSPLHF. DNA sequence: TGTGCCAGCAGCCGAAGCTTGTGGGACAGCGATTCACCCCTCCACTTT.